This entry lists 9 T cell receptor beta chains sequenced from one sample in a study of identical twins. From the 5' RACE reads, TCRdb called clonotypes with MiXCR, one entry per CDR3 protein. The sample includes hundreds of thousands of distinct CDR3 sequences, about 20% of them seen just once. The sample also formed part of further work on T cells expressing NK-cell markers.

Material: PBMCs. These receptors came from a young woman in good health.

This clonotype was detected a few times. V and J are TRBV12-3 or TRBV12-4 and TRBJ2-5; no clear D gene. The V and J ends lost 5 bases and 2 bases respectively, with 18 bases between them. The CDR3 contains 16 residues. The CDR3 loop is CASSRSTPGLQETQYF. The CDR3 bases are TGTGCCAGCAGTCGCTCGACTCCGGGTCTTCAAGAGACCCAGTACTTC.

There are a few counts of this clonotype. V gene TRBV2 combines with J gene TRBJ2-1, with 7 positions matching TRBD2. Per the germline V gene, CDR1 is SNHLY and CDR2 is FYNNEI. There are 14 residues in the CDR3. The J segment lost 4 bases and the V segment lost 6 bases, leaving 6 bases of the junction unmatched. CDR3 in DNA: TGTGCCAGCAGGGAACTAGCGATTTACAATGAGCAGTTCTTC. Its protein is CASRELAIYNEQFF.

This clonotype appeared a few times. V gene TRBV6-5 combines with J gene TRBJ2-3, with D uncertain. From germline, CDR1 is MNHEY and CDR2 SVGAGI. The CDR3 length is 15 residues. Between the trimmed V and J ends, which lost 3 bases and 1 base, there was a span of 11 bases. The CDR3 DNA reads TGTGCCAGCAGTTATGGGCGGAGCGGCACAGATACGCAGTATTTT. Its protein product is CASSYGRSGTDTQYF.

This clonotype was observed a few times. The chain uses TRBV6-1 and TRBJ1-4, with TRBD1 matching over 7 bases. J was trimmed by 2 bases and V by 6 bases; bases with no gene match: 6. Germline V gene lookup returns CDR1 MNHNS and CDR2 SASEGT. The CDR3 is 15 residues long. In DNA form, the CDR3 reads TGTGCCAGCAGCCACCTGACAGGGACTAATGAAAAACTGTTTTTT. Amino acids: CASSHLTGTNEKLFF.

CDR3 in DNA: TGTGCCTGCGGGTCACCCGGGACACAAGAGACCCAGTACTTC. Translated, it gives CACGSPGTQETQYF. This chain joins TRBV30 and TRBJ2-5, with D possibly TRBD1 on 6 matching bases. CDR1 is GTSNPN and CDR2 is SVGIG in the germline V gene (reference sequence). V lost 6 bases and J 2 bases, leaving 16 bases between the germline ends. The CDR3 is 14 residues long.

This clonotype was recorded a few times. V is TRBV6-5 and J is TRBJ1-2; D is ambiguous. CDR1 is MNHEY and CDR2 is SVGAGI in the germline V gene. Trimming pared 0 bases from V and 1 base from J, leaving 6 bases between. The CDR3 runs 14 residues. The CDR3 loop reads CASSYSRLNYGYTF. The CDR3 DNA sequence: TGTGCCAGCAGTTACTCGAGACTTAACTATGGCTACACCTTC.

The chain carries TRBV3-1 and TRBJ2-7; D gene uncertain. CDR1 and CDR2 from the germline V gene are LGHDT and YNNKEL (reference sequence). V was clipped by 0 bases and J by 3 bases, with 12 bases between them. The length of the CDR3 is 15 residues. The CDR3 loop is CASSQDLRQIYEQYF. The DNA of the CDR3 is TGTGCCAGCAGCCAAGATCTTAGGCAGATCTACGAGCAGTACTTC.

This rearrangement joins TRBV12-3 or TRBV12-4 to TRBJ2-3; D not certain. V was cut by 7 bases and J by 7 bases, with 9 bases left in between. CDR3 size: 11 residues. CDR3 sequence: CASTDRNTQYF. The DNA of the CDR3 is TGTGCCAGCACCGACCGGAATACGCAGTATTTT.

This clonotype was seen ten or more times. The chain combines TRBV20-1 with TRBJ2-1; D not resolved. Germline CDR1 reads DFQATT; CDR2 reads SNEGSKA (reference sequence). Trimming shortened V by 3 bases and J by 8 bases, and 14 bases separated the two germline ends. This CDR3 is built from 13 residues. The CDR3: CSASLRAVDEQFF. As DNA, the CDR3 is TGCAGTGCTAGTCTAAGGGCGGTCGATGAGCAGTTCTTC.